Listed below are T cell receptor beta chains from one sample, sequenced in a study of blood T cells in healthy people across ages. TCRdb itself ran the 5' RACE reads through MiXCR, one entry per CDR3 protein. This table has approximately 770,000 distinct CDR3 sequences, nearly 60% appearing once. Input material: blood. These receptors were collected from a man aged 30 to 45 in good health. The CDR3 runs from the conserved cysteine through the conserved F or W. A D gene is named only where the DNA matches it firmly. Expanded clones are given a class, and other clones once, few, many or no size at all.

d_call,j_call,clone_size,v_call,cdr3_nt,cdr3_aa
.,TRBJ1-2,.,TRBV9,TGTGCCAGCAGCACTGTTCAGGGGAATGGGTATGGCTACACCTTC,CASSTVQGNGYGYTF
.,TRBJ2-1,few,TRBV2,TGTGCCAGCAGTGCCGAATGGGGTTCTGAGCAGTTCTTC,CASSAEWGSEQFF
.,TRBJ2-1,few,TRBV12-3/TRBV12-4,TGTGCCACGAAACTGGACAATGAGCAGTTCTTC,CATKLDNEQFF
.,TRBJ2-4,.,TRBV7-2,TGTGCCAGCAGCCCTACAGCGACAAAGAACATTCAGTACTTC,CASSPTATKNIQYF
.,TRBJ2-7,.,TRBV6-2/TRBV6-3,TGTGCCAGCGCCGTTCGAGGAAGCTCCTACAATGAGCAGTACTTC,CASAVRGSSYNEQYF
.,TRBJ1-2,.,TRBV6-5,TGTGCCAGCAAGTGGCCCTCCTATGGCTACACCTTC,CASKWPSYGYTF
TRBD2,TRBJ2-7,.,TRBV28,TGTGCCAGTCTTAGCGGGTCGCCGGGCGAGCAGTACTTC,CASLSGSPGEQYF
.,TRBJ2-1,.,TRBV7-9,TGTGCCAGCAGCTTGGAGGTTAAGCAGTTCTTC,CASSLEVKQFF
.,TRBJ2-5,few,TRBV5-1,TGCGCCAGCAGCCCAGGACAGTACCAAGAGACCCAGTACTTC,CASSPGQYQETQYF
TRBD2,TRBJ2-1,.,TRBV5-1,TGCGCCAGCAGCTTAACCCCTAGCGGGAGCTCCTACAATGAGCAGTTCTTC,CASSLTPSGSSYNEQFF
TRBD2,TRBJ2-7,once,TRBV12-3/TRBV12-4,TGTGCCAGCAGTTTACCGGGGGGTGCCCACGAGCAGTACTTC,CASSLPGGAHEQYF
.,TRBJ1-1,few,TRBV7-2,TGTGCCAGCAGCTTAACCTCACCCCCAACTGAAGCTTTCTTT,CASSLTSPPTEAFF
.,TRBJ1-2,.,TRBV5-1,TGCGCCAGCAGCTTGGCCATCGAAGCCGGTGGCTACACCTTC,CASSLAIEAGGYTF
TRBD2,TRBJ2-1,.,TRBV20-1,TGCAGTGCCGGACTAGCCGTGGATGAGCAGTTCTTC,CSAGLAVDEQFF
.,TRBJ2-3,.,TRBV20-1,TGCAGTGCTAGGGGATCGGACAGACATTTTGGGGATACGCAGTATTTT,CSARGSDRHFGDTQYF
TRBD1,TRBJ2-5,.,TRBV6-5,TGTGCCAGCAGTCACGATCTGGACAGGGAAGAGACCCAGTACTTC,CASSHDLDREETQYF
TRBD1,TRBJ2-6,.,TRBV6-5,TGTGCCAGCAGTCACGGGACCACAGGGGGCCACGGGGCCAACGTCCTGACTTTC,CASSHGTTGGHGANVLTF
.,TRBJ2-1,.,TRBV20-1,TGCAGTGCCACACGGGCGCTAGATCCCTACAATGAGCAGTTCTTC,CSATRALDPYNEQFF
TRBD2,TRBJ2-7,.,TRBV4-2,TGTGCCAGCAGCCAAGACCGCCTAGCGGGAGGAAGCTCCTACGAGCAGTACTTC,CASSQDRLAGGSSYEQYF
TRBD1,TRBJ2-3,once,TRBV12-3/TRBV12-4,TGTGCCAGCAGCCGACAGGGGCGCGGAGATACGCAGTATTTT,CASSRQGRGDTQYF
TRBD2,TRBJ2-5,.,TRBV3-1,TGTGCCAGCAGCCGTCGGGCGGGGGACCTCCTGACGGGAGAGACCCAGTACTTC,CASSRRAGDLLTGETQYF
.,TRBJ1-2,few,TRBV29-1,TGCAGCGCCCAGGGAGGGCTCGACTATGGCTACACCTTC,CSAQGGLDYGYTF